Shown below are 28 T cell receptor beta chains from a single sample sequenced in a study of CD8 T cells in Susac syndrome. With random hexamers, 0.5 to 1 ug RNA was reverse transcribed. MiXCR was run by TCRdb on the immunoSEQ multiplex PCR reads, yielding one entry per CDR3 protein. The repertoire holds about 120,000 distinct CDR3 sequences, about 94% seen once, with less than 0.3% in the top ten. Sequencing was carried out using CD8+ T cells from PBMCs. These TCRs come from a human donor with Susac syndrome.

V usage is TRBV5-1 and J usage is TRBJ1-2; TRBD1 aligns across 7 bases. Per the germline V gene, CDR1 is SGHRS and CDR2 is YFSETQ. The V and J ends lost 4 bases and 3 bases, in that order; junction bases with no gene match: 12. This CDR3 spans 16 amino acids. CDR3 in amino acids: CASSGLTTGVDYGYTF. CDR3 nucleotide sequence: TGCGCCAGCAGCGGGCTTACCACAGGGGTAGACTATGGCTACACCTTC.

This clonotype was detected only once. The rearrangement joins TRBV20-1 to TRBJ1-6; TRBD1 matches 9 bases. V was clipped by 1 base and J by 8 bases; unmatched bases: 6. CDR1 is DFQATT and CDR2 is SNEGSKA in the germline V gene (reference sequence). CDR3 length: 15 residues. CDR3 nucleotides: TGCAGTGCTAGAGCGAGGGGGACAGGGTATTCACCCCTCCACTTT. This gives the protein CSARARGTGYSPLHF.

The chain has TRBV6-4 and TRBJ1-6; the D is unclear. This CDR3 has 14 residues. V lost 2 bases to trimming and J lost 7 bases, with 9 bases between them. Germline V lookup: CDR1 MRHNA, CDR2 SNTAGT. In DNA form, the CDR3 reads TGTGCCAGCAGTGACGGAGAGGGCAATTCACCCCTCCACTTT. It translates to CASSDGEGNSPLHF.

This clonotype was observed a handful of times. The chain has TRBV7-9 and TRBJ2-2; TRBD2 agrees at 14 bases. Losses at the gene ends were 4 bases for V and 2 bases for J; bases not matched to a gene: 3. Germline lookup yields CDR1 SEHNR and CDR2 FQNEAQ (reference sequence). The CDR3 loop spans 17 amino acids. The CDR3 nucleotides are TGTGCCAGCAGCTCGACTAGCGGGGGGGCAAACACCGGGGAGCTGTTTTTT. Translated, it gives CASSSTSGGANTGELFF.

The chain links TRBV5-6 to TRBJ1-2, with a weak D call TRBD1 (5 bases). CDR3 size: 12 residues. CDR1 and CDR2 from the germline V gene are SGHDT and YYEEEE. V lost 1 base and J lost 7, with 8 bases in between. The CDR3 here is CASSLSDSGYTF. The DNA of the CDR3 is TGTGCCAGCAGCTTGTCCGACAGTGGCTACACCTTC.

V gene TRBV5-1 combines with J gene TRBJ2-2; D is possibly TRBD2 (6 bases). V was pared by 7 bases and J by 9 bases, with 16 bases between. The CDR3 is made up of 13 amino acids. In germline, CDR1 is SGHRS, CDR2 YFSETQ. The DNA for the CDR3 is TGCGCCAGCCAGCCCACCGGAGGGCGGGAGCTGTTTTTT. Amino acid sequence: CASQPTGGRELFF.

This chain joins TRBV6-5 and TRBJ2-7, with 9 bases lining up with TRBD1. Germline lookup yields CDR1 MNHEY and CDR2 SVGAGI. V shed 4 bases and J 4 bases; nucleotides not matched to a gene: 5. The CDR3 loop spans 14 amino acids. CDR3 protein: CASSSGQGEYEQYF. In nucleotides, the CDR3 is TGTGCCAGCAGTTCGGGACAGGGCGAGTACGAGCAGTACTTC.

V gene TRBV7-6 combines with J gene TRBJ2-1, with TRBD2 matching over 10 bases. Per the germline V gene, CDR1 is SGHVS and CDR2 is FNYEAQ. CDR3 length: 17 amino acids. The trim removed 0 bases at V and 2 bases at J, leaving 4 bases unmatched. The CDR3 region is CASSLAPSGGTYNEQFF. The CDR3 DNA reads as TGTGCCAGCAGCTTAGCGCCTAGCGGGGGAACCTACAATGAGCAGTTCTTC. The full variable domain, with the rest looked up from reference TRBV7-6 and TRBJ2-1, is GAGVSQSPRYKVTKRGQDVALRCDPISGHVSLYWYRQALGQGPEFLTYFNYEAQQDKSGLPNDRFSAERPEGSISTLTIQRTEQRDSAMYRCASSLAPSGGTYNEQFFGPGTRLTVL.

This chain joins TRBV19 and TRBJ2-1; D may match TRBD1 or TRBD2 (5 bases each). The CDR3 totals 14 residues. V lost 5 bases and J lost 4, with 12 bases in between. Germline loops: CDR1 LNHDA, CDR2 SQIVND (reference sequence). The CDR3 is CASSGGRDYNEQFF. CDR3 DNA sequence: TGTGCCAGTAGTGGAGGCAGGGATTACAATGAGCAGTTCTTC.

The genes are TRBV19 and TRBJ1-6; the D is unclear. The CDR3 contains 16 residues. CDR1 is LNHDA and CDR2 is SQIVND in the germline V gene (reference sequence). V lost 3 bases and J lost 2, with 11 bases in between. As DNA, the CDR3 is TGTGCCAGTAGTATTCTTGGGGTGGCCTATAATTCACCCCTCCACTTT. Its translation is CASSILGVAYNSPLHF.

The V and J genes are TRBV11-2 and TRBJ2-5; D may be TRBD1 (5 bases). Trimming removed 4 bases at V and 5 bases at J, with 14 bases between. Germline CDR1 reads SGHAT; CDR2 reads FQNNGV. The CDR3 is 14 amino acids. The CDR3 nucleotides are TGTGCCAGCAGCTATCTTTTGGGGCAGGAGACCCAGTACTTC. It is translated as CASSYLLGQETQYF.

This clonotype was observed a single time. The chain links TRBV2 to TRBJ2-3; D might be TRBD1 or TRBD2, each matching 5 bases. There are 16 residues in the CDR3. The germline gives CDR1 SNHLY, CDR2 FYNNEI. Trimming pared 0 bases from V and 2 bases from J, leaving 12 bases between. The CDR3 DNA is TGTGCCAGCAGTGAAGCGGGACGGCCCAACACAGATACGCAGTATTTT. Protein product: CASSEAGRPNTDTQYF.

The chain carries TRBV12-3 or TRBV12-4 and TRBJ1-6, with TRBD1 matching 9 bases. CDR3 size: 15 residues. V gave up 3 bases and J gave up 10 bases; unmatched junction bases: 7. The CDR3 nucleotides are TGTGCCAGCAGTTTTGGGACAGGGAGAACCTCACCCCTCCACTTT. This encodes CASSFGTGRTSPLHF.

The chain uses TRBV11-2 and TRBJ2-4; 7 bases align to TRBD1. Germline V gene data show CDR1 as SGHAT and CDR2 as FQNNGV. V shed 4 bases and J 0 bases; nucleotides not matched to a gene: 6. The CDR3 extends over 16 amino acids. The CDR3 DNA is TGTGCCAGCAGCTCAGGGACAGTCCTAGCCAAAAACATTCAGTACTTC. This encodes CASSSGTVLAKNIQYF.

The rearrangement links TRBV9 to TRBJ2-7; 11 bases are shared with TRBD2. This CDR3 is built from 12 residues. Germline-derived CDR1 and CDR2 are SGDLS and YYNGEE. Trimming cost V 5 bases and J 6 bases; bases outside gene matches: 1. As DNA, the CDR3 is TGTGCCAGCAGTGGGACTAGCGGCGAGCAGTACTTC. This gives the protein CASSGTSGEQYF.

This chain links TRBV4-1 with TRBJ1-1, with D perhaps TRBD1 (6 bases). V was trimmed by 4 bases and J by 4 bases, leaving 16 bases between them. From germline, CDR1 is MGHRA and CDR2 YSYEKL. This CDR3 comprises 15 residues. The CDR3 bases are TGCGCCAGCAGCCTCCGCGGGGGGCTAGGCACTGAAGCTTTCTTT. It specifies CASSLRGGLGTEAFF.

The chain recombines TRBV2 with TRBJ2-7; D not certain. With 6 bases removed from V and 6 bases from J, the gap between germline ends came to 6 bases. This CDR3 has 10 amino acids. Per germline, CDR1 SNHLY and CDR2 FYNNEI. DNA of the CDR3: TGTGCCAGCAGGGCTCGCGAGCAGTACTTC. It translates to CASRAREQYF.

J is TRBJ1-1 and V is TRBV12-3 or TRBV12-4; the D is unclear. V dropped 5 bases and J dropped 3 bases, with 10 bases sitting between them. The CDR3 contains 13 residues. For the CDR3, the DNA is TGTGCCAGCAGTCCTCTGGGGTACACTGAAGCTTTCTTT. This codes for CASSPLGYTEAFF.

Comment on this clonotype: The germline gene is not matched at one end of the junction; a read error may be the cause. The genes are TRBV29-1 and TRBJ2-2; no reliable D call. Germline V gene lookup returns CDR1 SQVTM and CDR2 ANQGSEA. This CDR3 is built from 12 residues. The CDR3 reads CSVEGYAGELFF. CDR3 DNA sequence: TGCAGCGTGGAAGGGTACGCCGGGGAGCTGTTTTTT.

CDR3 protein: CASSLGETVSPLHF. The CDR3 DNA is TGTGCCAGCAGCTTAGGGGAGACAGTTTCACCCCTCCACTTT. J is TRBJ1-6 and V is TRBV7-8, with D possibly being TRBD1 (5 bases). Trimming took 1 base from V and 9 from J, leaving 10 bases between them. The germline CDR1 and CDR2 sequences are SGHVS and FQNEAQ. This CDR3 spans 14 amino acids.

The V and J genes are TRBV18 and TRBJ2-5; D is unresolved. V was clipped by 8 bases and J by 4 bases, with 11 bases between them. The CDR3 spans 12 residues. Germline V lookup: CDR1 KGHSH, CDR2 LQKENI. The CDR3 sequence is CASPRRRETQYF. CDR3 DNA: TGTGCCAGCCCTCGCAGGAGAGAGACCCAGTACTTC.

This chain connects TRBV29-1 to TRBJ2-7; 7 positions match TRBD1. The CDR3 totals 14 residues. Germline CDR1 is SQVTM and CDR2 is ANQGSEA. V dropped 0 bases and J dropped 1; count of bases not matched to a gene: 3. CDR3 residues: CSVEDTGESYEQYF. DNA for the CDR3: TGCAGCGTTGAAGATACAGGGGAATCCTACGAGCAGTACTTC.

The chain couples TRBV30 to TRBJ2-7; D gene uncertain. CDR1 is GTSNPN, CDR2 SVGIG, per germline (reference sequence). V lost 8 bases to trimming and J lost 3 bases, with 20 bases between them. The CDR3 is made up of 14 amino acids. CDR3 DNA: TGTGCCATCCTAACTAAGACTGACAACTACGAGCAGTACTTC. This gives the protein CAILTKTDNYEQYF.

The chain is built from TRBV3-1 and TRBJ1-5; maybe TRBD1 (5 bases). Germline V gene sequence: CDR1 LGHDT, CDR2 YNNKEL (reference sequence). V was shortened by 0 bases and J by 6 bases, with 15 bases between the two germline ends. The CDR3 has 16 residues. The CDR3 is CASSQDSGEAGQPQHF. The DNA of the CDR3 is TGTGCCAGCAGCCAAGATTCGGGGGAAGCTGGTCAGCCCCAGCATTTT.

In this sample, this clonotype turned up once. This rearrangement joins TRBV10-3 to TRBJ2-7, with 11 bases lining up with TRBD1. CDR1 is ENHRY, CDR2 SYGVKD, per germline. V shed 4 bases and J 3 bases; nucleotides not matched to a gene: 8. The CDR3 is 16 amino acids. CDR3 DNA sequence: TGTGCCATCAGTGGGACAGGGGGCCCAGCAAGCTACGAGCAGTACTTC. It yields the protein CAISGTGGPASYEQYF.

In the case of this clonotype: At one end, the junction sequence differs from germline, possibly due to a read error. V and J are TRBV20-1 and TRBJ1-1, with TRBD1 identical over 7 bases. CDR3 length: 16 amino acids. Germline V gene lookup returns CDR1 DFQATT and CDR2 SNEGSKA (reference sequence). For the CDR3, the DNA is TGCAGTGCCGTGGGCAGGGGGGCTTCAATGAAGACTGAAGCTTTCTTT. Its protein product is CSAVGRGASMKTEAFF.

The chain combines TRBV20-1 with TRBJ2-3; 7 positions agree with TRBD1. This CDR3 has 15 amino acids. After removal of 8 bases from V and 4 bases from J, the junction contained 15 bases not matched to a gene. Germline values: CDR1 DFQATT, CDR2 SNEGSKA (reference sequence). CDR3 DNA: TGCAGTCTTCGACCAACCAGGGGGTTAGCAGATACGCAGTATTTT. Translated, it gives CSLRPTRGLADTQYF.

The rearrangement joins TRBV9 to TRBJ2-1; D uncertain. The CDR3 sequence is 16 residues long. Trimming took 0 bases from V and 0 from J, leaving 10 bases between them. CDR1 is SGDLS, CDR2 YYNGEE, per germline. CDR3 loop: CASSVEAGYSYNEQFF. The CDR3 coding sequence is TGTGCCAGCAGCGTAGAAGCCGGATACTCCTACAATGAGCAGTTCTTC.